This T cell receptor (beta chain) was profiled in a study of T-cell reconstitution after alpha-beta-depleted transplantation in children. Study-level results: Expanded graft clones numbering several hundred reportedly gave rise to alpha-beta T cells about two months after transplant.

Germline-derived CDR1 and CDR2 are SGHRS and YFSETQ. The CDR3 totals 17 residues. V lost 4 bases and J lost 0; bases outside the gene matches: 5. Details on this clonotype: What it recognizes is unknown.

Preparation of the TCRbeta library involved a method that used unique molecular identifiers. Via MiXCR, TCRdb re-called the PCR reads, giving one row per CDR3 protein. Seen here are 200,000 or so distinct CDR3 sequences, roughly 8.3% observed once, and the top ten hold 35% to 45%. This clonotype was sampled from a male patient aged 2 to 9 who had a stem cell transplant for acute myeloid leukemia, so the T cells may come from the graft donor. The material sequenced was PBMCs, mostly from graft donor cells, taken 360 days after TCRalphabeta/CD19-depleted stem cell transplant. The chain joins TRBV5-1 to TRBJ1-3; 12 nucleotides align to TRBD1. CDR3 bases: TGCGCCAGCAGCGCCGGGACAGGGGGCTTCTCTGGAAACACCATATATTTT. This gives the protein CASSAGTGGFSGNTIYF. The variable domain in full, with the rest retrieved from reference TRBV5-1 and TRBJ1-3, is KAGVTQTPRYLIKTRGQQVTLSCSPISGHRSVSWYQQTPGQGLQFLFEYFSETQRNKGNFPGRFSGRQFSNSRSEMNVSTLELGDSALYLCASSAGTGGFSGNTIYFGEGSWLTVV.